Given below is one TCR beta chain in context. The antigen remains undetermined. Relapses following autologous stem cell transplantation were seen in all patients, with brentuximab vedotin exposure varying. Sequenced by immunoSEQ multiplex PCR; TCRdb stores in-frame clones only, minus some. The data contain some 41,000 clones, 88% of them singletons. The sample belongs to a study of PD-1 blockade in classical Hodgkin lymphoma. Study background: Patients in the cohort were put on intravenous nivolumab, 3 mg/kg every 2 weeks. Broader study findings: Lower baseline TCR diversity marked trial partial responders and progressors.

Germline V gives CDR1 KGHSH, CDR2 LQKENI. V lost 3 bases, J lost 8 bases, and 16 bases lay in between. The CDR3 sequence is 15 residues long. The TCR sequence derives from a human donor with classical Hodgkin lymphoma. The V gene is TRBV18, the J gene TRBJ1-4; D unresolved. Sequenced here: peripheral blood mononuclear cells (PBMCs), sampled before the second cycle of nivolumab. The CDR3 loop reads CASSPTGPTNEKLFF. DNA of the CDR3: TGTGCCAGCTCACCCACTGGTCCGACGAACGAAAAACTGTTTTTT.